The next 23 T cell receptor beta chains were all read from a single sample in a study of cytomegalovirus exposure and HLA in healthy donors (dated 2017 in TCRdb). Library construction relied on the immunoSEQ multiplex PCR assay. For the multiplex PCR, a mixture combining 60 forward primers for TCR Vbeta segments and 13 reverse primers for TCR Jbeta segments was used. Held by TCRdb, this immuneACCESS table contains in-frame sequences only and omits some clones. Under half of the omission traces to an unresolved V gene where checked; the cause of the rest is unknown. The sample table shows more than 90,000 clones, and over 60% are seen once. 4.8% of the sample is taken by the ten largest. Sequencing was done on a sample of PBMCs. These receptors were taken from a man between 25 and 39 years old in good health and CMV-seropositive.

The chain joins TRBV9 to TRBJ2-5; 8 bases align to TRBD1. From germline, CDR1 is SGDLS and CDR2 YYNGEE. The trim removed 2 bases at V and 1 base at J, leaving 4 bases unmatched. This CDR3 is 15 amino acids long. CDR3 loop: CASSVQGAPQETQYF. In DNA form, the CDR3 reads TGTGCCAGCAGCGTCCAGGGGGCACCCCAAGAGACCCAGTACTTC.

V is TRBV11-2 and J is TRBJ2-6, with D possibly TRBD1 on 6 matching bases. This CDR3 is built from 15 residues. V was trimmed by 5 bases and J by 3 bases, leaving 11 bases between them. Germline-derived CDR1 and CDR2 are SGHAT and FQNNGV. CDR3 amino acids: CASSARGNGANVLTF. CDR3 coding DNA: TGTGCCAGCAGCGCTAGGGGGAATGGGGCCAACGTCCTGACTTTC.

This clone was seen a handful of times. In nucleotides, the CDR3 is TGTGCCAGCAGCACCCGGGGTGGGGGCGACTATGGCTACACCTTC. Translating it yields CASSTRGGGDYGYTF. This chain uses TRBV9 with TRBJ1-2; TRBD1 might be the D (6 bases). Trimming removed 4 bases at V and 3 bases at J, with 16 bases between. The CDR3 is made up of 15 amino acids. Germline values: CDR1 SGDLS, CDR2 YYNGEE.

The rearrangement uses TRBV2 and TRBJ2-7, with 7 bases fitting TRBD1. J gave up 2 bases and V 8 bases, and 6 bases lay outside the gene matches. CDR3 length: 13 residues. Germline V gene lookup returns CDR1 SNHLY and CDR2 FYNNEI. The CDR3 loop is CASGGQLPYEQYF. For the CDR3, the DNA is TGTGCCAGCGGGGGACAGTTACCCTACGAGCAGTACTTC.

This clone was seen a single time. The CDR3 sequence is CASSPRRDYNEQFF. The CDR3 coding sequence is TGTGCCAGCAGCCCCCGGAGAGATTACAATGAGCAGTTCTTC. V is TRBV7-9 and J is TRBJ2-1, with no clear D. The CDR3 has 14 residues. V lost 5 bases, J lost 4 bases, and 12 bases lay in between. Germline CDR1 SEHNR, CDR2 FQNEAQ (reference sequence).

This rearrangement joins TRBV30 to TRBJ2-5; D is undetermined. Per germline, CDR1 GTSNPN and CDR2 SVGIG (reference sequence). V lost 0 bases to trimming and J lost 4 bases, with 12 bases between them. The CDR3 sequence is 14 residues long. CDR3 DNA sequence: TGTGCCTGGAGTGTGGCCCTCCGAGGAGAGACCCAGTACTTC. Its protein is CAWSVALRGETQYF.

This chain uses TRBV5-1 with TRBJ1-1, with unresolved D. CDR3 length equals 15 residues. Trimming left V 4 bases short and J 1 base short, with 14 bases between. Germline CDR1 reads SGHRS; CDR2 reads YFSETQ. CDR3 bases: TGCGCCAGCAGCATAGGACTCTCCCCGAACACTGAAGCTTTCTTT. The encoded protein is CASSIGLSPNTEAFF.

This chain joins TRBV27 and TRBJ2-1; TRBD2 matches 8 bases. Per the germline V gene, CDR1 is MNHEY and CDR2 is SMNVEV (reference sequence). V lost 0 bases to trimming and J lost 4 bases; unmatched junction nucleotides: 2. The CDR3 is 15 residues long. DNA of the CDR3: TGTGCCAGCAGTTTATCCCGGGGGGGGTACAATGAGCAGTTCTTC. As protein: CASSLSRGGYNEQFF.

The CDR3 reads CASSDPRGTGSHAEQFF. The CDR3, as DNA: TGTGCCAGCAGTGATCCCCGAGGGACAGGGTCCCATGCTGAGCAGTTCTTC. The chain links TRBV25-1 to TRBJ2-1, with TRBD1 identical over 9 bases. Germline CDR1 is MGHDK and CDR2 is SYGVNS. The J segment lost 9 bases and the V segment lost 3 bases, leaving 15 bases of the junction unmatched. The CDR3 runs to 17 residues.

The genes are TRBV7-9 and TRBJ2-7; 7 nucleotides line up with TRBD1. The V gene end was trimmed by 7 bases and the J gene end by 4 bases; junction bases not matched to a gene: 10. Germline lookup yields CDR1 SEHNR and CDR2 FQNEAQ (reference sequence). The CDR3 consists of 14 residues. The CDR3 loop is CASTTGQSSYEQYF. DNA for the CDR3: TGTGCCAGCACCACGGGACAGTCATCATACGAGCAGTACTTC.

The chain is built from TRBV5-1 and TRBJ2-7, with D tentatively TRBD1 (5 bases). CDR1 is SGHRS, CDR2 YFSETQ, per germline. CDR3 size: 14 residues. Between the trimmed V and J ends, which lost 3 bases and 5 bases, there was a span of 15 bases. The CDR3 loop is CASSSPTRDHEQYF. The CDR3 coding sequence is TGCGCCAGCAGCTCGCCTACCAGGGATCACGAGCAGTACTTC.

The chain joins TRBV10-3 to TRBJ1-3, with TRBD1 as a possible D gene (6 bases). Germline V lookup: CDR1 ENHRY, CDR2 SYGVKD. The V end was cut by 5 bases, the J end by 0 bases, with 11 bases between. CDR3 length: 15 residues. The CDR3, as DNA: TGTGCCATCAGTACCGGACAGACCTCTGGAAACACCATATATTTT. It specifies CAISTGQTSGNTIYF.

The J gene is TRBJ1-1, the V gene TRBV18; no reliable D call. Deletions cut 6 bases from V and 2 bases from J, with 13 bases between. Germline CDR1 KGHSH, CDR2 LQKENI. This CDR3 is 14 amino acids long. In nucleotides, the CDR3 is TGTGCCAGCTCGAACTCGGAGGCCAACACTGAAGCTTTCTTT. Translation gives CASSNSEANTEAFF.

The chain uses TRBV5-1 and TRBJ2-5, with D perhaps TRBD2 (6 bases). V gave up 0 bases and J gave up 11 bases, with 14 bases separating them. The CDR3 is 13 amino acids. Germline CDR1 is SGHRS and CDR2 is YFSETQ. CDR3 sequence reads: CASSLEPSGEQYF. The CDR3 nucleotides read TGCGCCAGCAGCTTGGAGCCATCGGGGGAGCAGTACTTC.

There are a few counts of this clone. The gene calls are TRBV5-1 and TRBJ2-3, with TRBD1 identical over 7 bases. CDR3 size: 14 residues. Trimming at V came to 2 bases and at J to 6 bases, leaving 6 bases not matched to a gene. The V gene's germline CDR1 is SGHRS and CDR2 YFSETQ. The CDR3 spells CASSFGQGDDTQYF. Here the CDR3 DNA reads TGCGCCAGCAGCTTCGGCCAGGGGGACGATACGCAGTATTTT.

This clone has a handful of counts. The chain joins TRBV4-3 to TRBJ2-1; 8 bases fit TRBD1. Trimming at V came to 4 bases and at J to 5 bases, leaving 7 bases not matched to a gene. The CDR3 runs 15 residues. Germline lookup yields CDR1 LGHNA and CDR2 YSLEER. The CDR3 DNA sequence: TGCGCCAGCAGCCCTGACAGGGGCCCAAACAATGAGCAGTTCTTC. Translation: CASSPDRGPNNEQFF.

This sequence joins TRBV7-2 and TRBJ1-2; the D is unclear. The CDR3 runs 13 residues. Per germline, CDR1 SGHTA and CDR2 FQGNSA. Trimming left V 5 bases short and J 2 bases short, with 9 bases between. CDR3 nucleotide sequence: TGTGCCAGCAGCGAAGCGAGGAACTATGGCTACACCTTC. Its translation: CASSEARNYGYTF.

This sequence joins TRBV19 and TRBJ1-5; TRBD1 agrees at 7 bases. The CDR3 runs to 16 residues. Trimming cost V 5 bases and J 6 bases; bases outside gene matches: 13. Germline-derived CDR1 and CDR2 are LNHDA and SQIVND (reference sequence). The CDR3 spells CASSSTNRGERQPQHF. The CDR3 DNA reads TGTGCCAGTAGTTCTACGAACAGGGGAGAGCGTCAGCCCCAGCATTTT.

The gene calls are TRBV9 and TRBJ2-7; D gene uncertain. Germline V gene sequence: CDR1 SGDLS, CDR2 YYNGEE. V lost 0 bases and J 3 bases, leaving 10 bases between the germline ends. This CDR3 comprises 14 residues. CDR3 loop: CASSVGSGRYEQYF. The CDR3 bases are TGTGCCAGCAGCGTAGGTTCGGGTCGCTACGAGCAGTACTTC.

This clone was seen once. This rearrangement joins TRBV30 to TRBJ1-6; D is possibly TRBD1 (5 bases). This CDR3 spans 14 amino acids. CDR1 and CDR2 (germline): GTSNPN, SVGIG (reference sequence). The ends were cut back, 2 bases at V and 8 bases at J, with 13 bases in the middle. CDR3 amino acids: CAWSRGGRHSPLHF. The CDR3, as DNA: TGTGCCTGGAGTCGGGGGGGACGGCATTCACCCCTCCACTTT.

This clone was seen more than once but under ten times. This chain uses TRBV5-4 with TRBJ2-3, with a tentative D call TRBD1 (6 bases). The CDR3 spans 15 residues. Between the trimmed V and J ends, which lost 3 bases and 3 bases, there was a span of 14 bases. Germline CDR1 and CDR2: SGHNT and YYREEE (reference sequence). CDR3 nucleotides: TGTGCCAGCAGCTCCACACTTCAGGGGACAGATACGCAGTATTTT. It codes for CASSSTLQGTDTQYF.

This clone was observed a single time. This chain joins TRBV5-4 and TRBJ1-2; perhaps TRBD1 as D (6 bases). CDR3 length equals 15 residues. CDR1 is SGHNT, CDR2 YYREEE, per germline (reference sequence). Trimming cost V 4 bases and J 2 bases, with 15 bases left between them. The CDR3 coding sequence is TGTGCCAGCAGCGTCCCGGGACAATTAAACTATGGCTACACCTTC. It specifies CASSVPGQLNYGYTF.

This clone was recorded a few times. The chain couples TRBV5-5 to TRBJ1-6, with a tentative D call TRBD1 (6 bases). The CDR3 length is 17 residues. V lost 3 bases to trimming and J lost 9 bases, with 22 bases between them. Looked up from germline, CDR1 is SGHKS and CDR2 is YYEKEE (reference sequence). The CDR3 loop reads CASSWGRLTELGSPLHF. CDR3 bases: TGTGCCAGCAGCTGGGGGCGACTGACGGAGTTGGGTTCACCCCTCCACTTT.